These 12 T cell receptor beta chains came from one sample sequenced in a study of CD8 T cells in Susac syndrome. When the RNA was reverse transcribed, random hexamers were used with an input of 0.5 to 1 ug. TCRdb reprocessed the immunoSEQ multiplex PCR reads via MiXCR and lists one record per CDR3 protein. The sample carries 160,000 or so distinct CDR3 sequences, approximately 95% recorded once. The sequenced sample consisted of CD8+ T cells from PBMCs. Receptor source: a human donor with multiple sclerosis.

The chain links TRBV27 to TRBJ2-1; D is ambiguous. The length of the CDR3 is 11 residues. Trimming shortened V by 10 bases and J by 5 bases, and 9 bases separated the two germline ends. Germline V gene lookup returns CDR1 MNHEY and CDR2 SMNVEV (reference sequence). The CDR3 DNA is TGTGCCACCTTATCTAACAATGAGCAGTTCTTC. It encodes CATLSNNEQFF.

The rearrangement uses TRBV4-1 and TRBJ2-1; 10 bases agree with TRBD2. V shed 1 base and J 14 bases; nucleotides not matched to a gene: 5. From germline, CDR1 is MGHRA and CDR2 YSYEKL. The CDR3 runs to 13 residues. The CDR3 bases are TGCGCCAGCAGCCAAGGGACCCTAGCGGGAGAGTTCTTC. Protein product: CASSQGTLAGEFF.

The gene calls are TRBV28 and TRBJ1-4; D possibly corresponds to TRBD1 (5 bases). This CDR3 has 18 amino acids. Trimming cost V 6 bases and J 0 bases, with 20 bases left between them. Germline V gene data show CDR1 as MDHEN and CDR2 as SYDVKM. CDR3 amino acids: CASSPSPGQPPTNEKLFF. For the CDR3, the DNA is TGTGCCAGCAGCCCCTCGCCCGGACAACCCCCAACTAATGAAAAACTGTTTTTT. The full variable domain, with the rest looked up from reference TRBV28 and TRBJ1-4, is DVKVTQSSRYLVKRTGEKVFLECVQDMDHENMFWYRQDPGLGLRLIYFSYDVKMKEKGDIPEGYSVSREKKERFSLILESASTNQTSMYLCASSPSPGQPPTNEKLFFGSGTQLSVL.

The J gene is TRBJ2-5, the V gene TRBV20-1, with D unclear. The germline CDR1 and CDR2 sequences are DFQATT and SNEGSKA (reference sequence). V shed 0 bases and J shed 7 bases, with 12 bases lying between them. The CDR3 totals 13 residues. This CDR3 reads CSARDPPKVTQYF. In DNA form, the CDR3 reads TGCAGTGCTAGAGATCCCCCAAAAGTGACCCAGTACTTC.

The chain has TRBV27 and TRBJ2-7; the D is unclear. CDR1 is MNHEY and CDR2 is SMNVEV in the germline V gene (reference sequence). The CDR3 covers 14 residues. Deletions cut 0 bases from V and 6 bases from J, with 12 bases between. The CDR3 loop is CASSLSHRVGEQYF. CDR3 bases: TGTGCCAGCAGTTTATCGCACAGAGTAGGCGAGCAGTACTTC.

This rearrangement joins TRBV7-9 to TRBJ2-7; 8 bases agree with TRBD1. The CDR3 is 13 amino acids. V dropped 7 bases and J dropped 5; count of bases not matched to a gene: 7. Per germline, CDR1 SEHNR and CDR2 FQNEAQ (reference sequence). The CDR3 coding sequence is TGTGCCAGCACCGAAATCAGGGGGCACGAGCAGTACTTC. It translates to CASTEIRGHEQYF.

The gene calls are TRBV19 and TRBJ2-2; no clear D. Deletions cut 3 bases from V and 0 bases from J, with 11 bases between. CDR3 length: 16 amino acids. CDR1 LNHDA and CDR2 SQIVND come from the germline V gene (reference sequence). The CDR3 protein is CASSMSVVANTGELFF. In DNA form, the CDR3 reads TGTGCCAGTAGTATGTCAGTTGTCGCGAACACCGGGGAGCTGTTTTTT.

This clonotype is a singleton in its sample. CDR3 in amino acids: CSARDVPHETADTQYF. CDR3 in DNA: TGCAGTGCTAGAGATGTTCCCCATGAGACGGCAGATACGCAGTATTTT. The chain carries TRBV20-1 and TRBJ2-3; D is undetermined. This CDR3 is built from 16 residues. Germline CDR1 and CDR2: DFQATT and SNEGSKA (reference sequence). V lost 0 bases and J lost 4, with 17 bases in between.

The chain recombines TRBV2 with TRBJ2-3, with 10 bases that match TRBD2. J gave up 0 bases and V 8 bases, and 5 bases lay outside the gene matches. The CDR3 loop spans 15 amino acids. Per the germline V gene, CDR1 is SNHLY and CDR2 is FYNNEI. The CDR3 sequence is CASFPLAGSTDTQYF. The CDR3 coding sequence is TGTGCCAGCTTTCCACTAGCGGGGAGCACAGATACGCAGTATTTT.

J is TRBJ2-7 and V is TRBV7-9, with D unclear. CDR1 and CDR2 from the germline V gene are SEHNR and FQNEAQ (reference sequence). Trimming stripped 5 bases from V and 5 bases from J, with 10 bases between. This CDR3 spans 12 amino acids. CDR3 nucleotide sequence: TGTGCCAGCAGCCCGTCACCTGACGAGCAGTACTTC. Its translation: CASSPSPDEQYF.

The J gene is TRBJ2-7, the V gene TRBV6-4; 10 bases are shared with TRBD2. This CDR3 region has 13 residues. V was pared by 11 bases and J by 3 bases, with 7 bases of the junction left unmatched. In germline, CDR1 is MRHNA, CDR2 SNTAGT. The CDR3: CAQTGTSDYEQYF. CDR3 bases: TGTGCCCAGACCGGGACTAGCGACTACGAGCAGTACTTC.

This chain uses TRBV7-8 with TRBJ2-7; 10 nucleotides agree with TRBD2. Germline-derived CDR1 and CDR2 are SGHVS and FQNEAQ. Trimming removed 5 bases from V and 4 bases from J; junction bases left unmatched: 8. The CDR3 totals 15 residues. This CDR3 reads CASSPVSSGSYEQYF. The CDR3 DNA reads TGTGCCAGCAGCCCAGTGTCTAGCGGGAGTTACGAGCAGTACTTC.